This T cell receptor beta chain is from a study of blood T cell repertoires in COVID-19. This CDR3 has 14 amino acids. CDR1 SGHNT and CDR2 YENEEA come from the germline V gene. V lost 5 bases, J lost 8 bases, and 9 bases stayed unmatched. How the authors handled the data: Amplification with reference gene primers provided the estimates of nucleated cell counts. The protocol was immunoSEQ multiplex PCR, while the TCRdb copy is restricted to in-frame clones and leaves out a portion. The V and J calls and clone size are taken from that table; D and trimming were inferred from the DNA. The sample lists tens of thousands of clones, 89% seen once, with under 5.5% in the top ten.

V is TRBV11-3 and J is TRBJ2-1; the match to TRBD2 covers 7 bases. The sequence was obtained from a man aged 55 to 70 with COVID-19, enrolled during active disease. Sequencing input: peripheral blood. CDR3 sequence reads: CASSPPTSRDEQFF. CDR3 DNA sequence: TGTGCCAGCAGCCCACCGACTAGCCGGGATGAGCAGTTCTTC.